The present T cell receptor beta chain was sequenced within a study of cytomegalovirus exposure and HLA in healthy donors. Vbeta (60) and Jbeta (13) primers were used in the PCR. Measured with immunoSEQ multiplex PCR; TCRdb has only the in-frame clones, and not every one. The sample consists of more than 110,000 clones, 79% of them appearing once. Germline-derived CDR1 and CDR2 are SQVTM and ANQGSEA. V was clipped by 6 bases and J by 0 bases, with 6 bases between them. The CDR3 runs to 12 residues. The sample taken for sequencing was PBMCs. The chain has TRBV29-1 and TRBJ2-1; tentative D call: TRBD2 (5 bases). The sequence derives from a female donor in good health and CMV-seronegative. CDR3 loop: CSVRVSYNEQFF. In nucleotides, the CDR3 is TGCAGCGTGAGGGTCTCCTACAATGAGCAGTTCTTC.